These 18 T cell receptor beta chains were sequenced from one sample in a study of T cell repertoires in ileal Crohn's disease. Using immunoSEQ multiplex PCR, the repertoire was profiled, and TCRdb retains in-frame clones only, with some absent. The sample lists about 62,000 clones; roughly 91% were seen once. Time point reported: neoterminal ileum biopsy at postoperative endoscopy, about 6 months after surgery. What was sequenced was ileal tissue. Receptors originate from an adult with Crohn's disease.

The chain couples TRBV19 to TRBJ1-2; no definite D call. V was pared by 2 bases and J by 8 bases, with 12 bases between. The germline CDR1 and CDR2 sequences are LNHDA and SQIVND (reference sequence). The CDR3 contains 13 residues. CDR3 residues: CASSIKPLYGYTF. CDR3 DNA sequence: TGTGCCAGTAGTATAAAGCCTCTATACGGCTACACCTTC.

As DNA, the CDR3 is TGCGCCAGCAGCCACCGTAGCGGGGATAATGAGCAGTTCTTC. This sequence encodes CASSHRSGDNEQFF. This chain connects TRBV4-3 to TRBJ2-1, with 8 bases matching TRBD2. This CDR3 contains 14 residues. Trimming removed 3 bases from V and 7 bases from J; junction bases left unmatched: 5. Germline CDR1 LGHNA, CDR2 YSLEER.

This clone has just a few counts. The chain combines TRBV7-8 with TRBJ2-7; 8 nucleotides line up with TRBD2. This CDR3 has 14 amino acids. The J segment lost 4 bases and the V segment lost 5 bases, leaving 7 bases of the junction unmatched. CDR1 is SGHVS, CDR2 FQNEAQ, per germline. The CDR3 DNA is TGTGCCAGCAGCACGCCGGGACTAGTTTACGAGCAGTACTTC. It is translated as CASSTPGLVYEQYF.

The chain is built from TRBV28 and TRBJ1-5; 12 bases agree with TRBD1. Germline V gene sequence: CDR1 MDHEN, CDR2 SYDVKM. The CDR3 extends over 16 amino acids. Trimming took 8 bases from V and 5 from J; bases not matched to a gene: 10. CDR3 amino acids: CASRDRGRGNHQPQHF. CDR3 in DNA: TGTGCCAGCCGGGACAGGGGGCGAGGAAATCATCAGCCCCAGCATTTT.

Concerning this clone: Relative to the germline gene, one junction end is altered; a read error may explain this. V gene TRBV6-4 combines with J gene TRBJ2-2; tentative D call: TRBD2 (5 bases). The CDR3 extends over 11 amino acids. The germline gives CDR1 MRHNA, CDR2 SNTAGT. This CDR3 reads CASPPPNKSGF. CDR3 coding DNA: TGTGCCAGCCCCCCCCCTAACAAGAGCGGTTTT.

The CDR3 DNA follows: TGTGCCAGCAGCTTAGGAGGGACAGCTTTTACCGGGGAGCTGTTTTTT. It specifies CASSLGGTAFTGELFF. The rearrangement uses TRBV7-6 and TRBJ2-2; TRBD1 aligns across 7 bases. Trimming removed 1 base from V and 5 bases from J; junction bases left unmatched: 7. Germline assignment: CDR1 SGHVS and CDR2 FNYEAQ. This CDR3 region has 16 residues. Drawing the rest from reference TRBV7-6 and TRBJ2-2, the complete variable domain is GAGVSQSPRYKVTKRGQDVALRCDPISGHVSLYWYRQALGQGPEFLTYFNYEAQQDKSGLPNDRFSAERPEGSISTLTIQRTEQRDSAMYRCASSLGGTAFTGELFFGEGSRLTVL.

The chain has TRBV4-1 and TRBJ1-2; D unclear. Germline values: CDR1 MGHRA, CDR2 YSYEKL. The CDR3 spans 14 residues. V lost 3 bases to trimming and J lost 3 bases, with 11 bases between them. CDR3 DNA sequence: TGCGCCAGCAGCCACTCTACAGATTACTATGGCTACACCTTC. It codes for CASSHSTDYYGYTF.

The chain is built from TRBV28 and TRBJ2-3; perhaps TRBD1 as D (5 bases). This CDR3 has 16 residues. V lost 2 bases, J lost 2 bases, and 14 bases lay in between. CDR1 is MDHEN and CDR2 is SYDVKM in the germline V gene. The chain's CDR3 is CASSLTQVRYTDTQYF. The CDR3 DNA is TGTGCCAGCAGTTTAACACAGGTCCGGTACACAGATACGCAGTATTTT. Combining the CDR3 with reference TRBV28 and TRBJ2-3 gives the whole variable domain DVKVTQSSRYLVKRTGEKVFLECVQDMDHENMFWYRQDPGLGLRLIYFSYDVKMKEKGDIPEGYSVSREKKERFSLILESASTNQTSMYLCASSLTQVRYTDTQYFGPGTRLTVL.

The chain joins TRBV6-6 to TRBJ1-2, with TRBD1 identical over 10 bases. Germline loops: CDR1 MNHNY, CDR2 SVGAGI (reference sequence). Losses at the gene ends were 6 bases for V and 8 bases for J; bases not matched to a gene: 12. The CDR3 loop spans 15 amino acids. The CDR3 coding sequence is TGTGCCAGCAGGCTACAGACAGGGGGCGGCGAAGGCTACACCTTC. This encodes CASRLQTGGGEGYTF.

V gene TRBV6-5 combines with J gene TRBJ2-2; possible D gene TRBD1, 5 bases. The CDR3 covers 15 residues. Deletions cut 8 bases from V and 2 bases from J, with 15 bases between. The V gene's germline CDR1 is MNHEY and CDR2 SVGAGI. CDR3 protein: CASGSTERNTGELFF. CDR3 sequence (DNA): TGTGCCAGCGGATCGACAGAGAGAAACACCGGGGAGCTGTTTTTT.

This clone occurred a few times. DNA for the CDR3: TGTGCCAGCACCAGGGGACACACGAATGAGCAGTTCTTC. Amino acid sequence: CASTRGHTNEQFF. This chain uses TRBV2 with TRBJ2-1, with D possibly TRBD1 on 6 matching bases. Germline lookup yields CDR1 SNHLY and CDR2 FYNNEI. This CDR3 contains 13 residues. The ends were cut back, 7 bases at V and 7 bases at J, with 14 bases in the middle.

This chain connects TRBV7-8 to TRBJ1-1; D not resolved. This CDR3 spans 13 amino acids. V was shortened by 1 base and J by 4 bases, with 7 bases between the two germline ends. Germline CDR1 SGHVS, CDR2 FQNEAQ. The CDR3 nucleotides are TGTGCCAGCAGCTTAGATCAGTTCACTGAAGCTTTCTTT. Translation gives CASSLDQFTEAFF. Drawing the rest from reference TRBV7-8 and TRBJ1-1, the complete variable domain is GAGVSQSPRYKVAKRGQDVALRCDPISGHVSLFWYQQALGQGPEFLTYFQNEAQLDKSGLPSDRFFAERPEGSVSTLKIQRTQQEDSAVYLCASSLDQFTEAFFGQGTRLTVV.

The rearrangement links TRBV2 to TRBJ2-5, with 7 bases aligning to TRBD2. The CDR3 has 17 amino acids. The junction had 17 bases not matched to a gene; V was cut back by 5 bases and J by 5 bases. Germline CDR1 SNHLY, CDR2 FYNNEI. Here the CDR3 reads CASSSGGSKTSGETQYF. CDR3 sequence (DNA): TGTGCCAGCAGTTCAGGCGGGAGTAAAACTTCGGGGGAGACCCAGTACTTC.

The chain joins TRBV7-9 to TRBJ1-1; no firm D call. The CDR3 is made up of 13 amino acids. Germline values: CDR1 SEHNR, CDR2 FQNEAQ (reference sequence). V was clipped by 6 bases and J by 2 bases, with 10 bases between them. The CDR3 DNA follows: TGTGCCAGCAGTTTACCCCCTAACACTGAAGCTTTCTTT. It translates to CASSLPPNTEAFF.

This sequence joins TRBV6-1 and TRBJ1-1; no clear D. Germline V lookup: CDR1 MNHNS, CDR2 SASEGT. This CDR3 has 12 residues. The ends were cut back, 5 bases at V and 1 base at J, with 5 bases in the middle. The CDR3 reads CASSHRNTEAFF. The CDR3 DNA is TGTGCCAGCAGTCATAGGAACACTGAAGCTTTCTTT.

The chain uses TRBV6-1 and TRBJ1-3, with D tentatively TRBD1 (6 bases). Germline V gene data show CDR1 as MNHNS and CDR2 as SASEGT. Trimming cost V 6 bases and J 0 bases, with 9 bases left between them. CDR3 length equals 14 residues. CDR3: CASRVQGSGNTIYF. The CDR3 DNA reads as TGTGCCAGCAGAGTACAGGGCTCTGGAAACACCATATATTTT.

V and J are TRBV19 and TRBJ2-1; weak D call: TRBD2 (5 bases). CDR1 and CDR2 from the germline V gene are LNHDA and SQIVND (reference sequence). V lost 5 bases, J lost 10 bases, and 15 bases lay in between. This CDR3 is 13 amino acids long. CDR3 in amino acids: CASSPGWRTEQFF. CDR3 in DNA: TGTGCCAGTAGTCCAGGCTGGAGGACGGAGCAGTTCTTC. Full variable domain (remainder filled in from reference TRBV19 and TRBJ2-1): DGGITQSPKYLFRKEGQNVTLSCEQNLNHDAMYWYRQDPGQGLRLIYYSQIVNDFQKGDIAEGYSVSREKKESFPLTVTSAQKNPTAFYLCASSPGWRTEQFFGPGTRLTVL.

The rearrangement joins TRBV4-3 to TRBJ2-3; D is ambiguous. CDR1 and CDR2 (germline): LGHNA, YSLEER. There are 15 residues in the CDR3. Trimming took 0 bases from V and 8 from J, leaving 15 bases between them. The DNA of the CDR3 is TGCGCCAGCAGCCAAGATATCCAGCGAAGTGCTACGCAGTATTTT. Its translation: CASSQDIQRSATQYF.